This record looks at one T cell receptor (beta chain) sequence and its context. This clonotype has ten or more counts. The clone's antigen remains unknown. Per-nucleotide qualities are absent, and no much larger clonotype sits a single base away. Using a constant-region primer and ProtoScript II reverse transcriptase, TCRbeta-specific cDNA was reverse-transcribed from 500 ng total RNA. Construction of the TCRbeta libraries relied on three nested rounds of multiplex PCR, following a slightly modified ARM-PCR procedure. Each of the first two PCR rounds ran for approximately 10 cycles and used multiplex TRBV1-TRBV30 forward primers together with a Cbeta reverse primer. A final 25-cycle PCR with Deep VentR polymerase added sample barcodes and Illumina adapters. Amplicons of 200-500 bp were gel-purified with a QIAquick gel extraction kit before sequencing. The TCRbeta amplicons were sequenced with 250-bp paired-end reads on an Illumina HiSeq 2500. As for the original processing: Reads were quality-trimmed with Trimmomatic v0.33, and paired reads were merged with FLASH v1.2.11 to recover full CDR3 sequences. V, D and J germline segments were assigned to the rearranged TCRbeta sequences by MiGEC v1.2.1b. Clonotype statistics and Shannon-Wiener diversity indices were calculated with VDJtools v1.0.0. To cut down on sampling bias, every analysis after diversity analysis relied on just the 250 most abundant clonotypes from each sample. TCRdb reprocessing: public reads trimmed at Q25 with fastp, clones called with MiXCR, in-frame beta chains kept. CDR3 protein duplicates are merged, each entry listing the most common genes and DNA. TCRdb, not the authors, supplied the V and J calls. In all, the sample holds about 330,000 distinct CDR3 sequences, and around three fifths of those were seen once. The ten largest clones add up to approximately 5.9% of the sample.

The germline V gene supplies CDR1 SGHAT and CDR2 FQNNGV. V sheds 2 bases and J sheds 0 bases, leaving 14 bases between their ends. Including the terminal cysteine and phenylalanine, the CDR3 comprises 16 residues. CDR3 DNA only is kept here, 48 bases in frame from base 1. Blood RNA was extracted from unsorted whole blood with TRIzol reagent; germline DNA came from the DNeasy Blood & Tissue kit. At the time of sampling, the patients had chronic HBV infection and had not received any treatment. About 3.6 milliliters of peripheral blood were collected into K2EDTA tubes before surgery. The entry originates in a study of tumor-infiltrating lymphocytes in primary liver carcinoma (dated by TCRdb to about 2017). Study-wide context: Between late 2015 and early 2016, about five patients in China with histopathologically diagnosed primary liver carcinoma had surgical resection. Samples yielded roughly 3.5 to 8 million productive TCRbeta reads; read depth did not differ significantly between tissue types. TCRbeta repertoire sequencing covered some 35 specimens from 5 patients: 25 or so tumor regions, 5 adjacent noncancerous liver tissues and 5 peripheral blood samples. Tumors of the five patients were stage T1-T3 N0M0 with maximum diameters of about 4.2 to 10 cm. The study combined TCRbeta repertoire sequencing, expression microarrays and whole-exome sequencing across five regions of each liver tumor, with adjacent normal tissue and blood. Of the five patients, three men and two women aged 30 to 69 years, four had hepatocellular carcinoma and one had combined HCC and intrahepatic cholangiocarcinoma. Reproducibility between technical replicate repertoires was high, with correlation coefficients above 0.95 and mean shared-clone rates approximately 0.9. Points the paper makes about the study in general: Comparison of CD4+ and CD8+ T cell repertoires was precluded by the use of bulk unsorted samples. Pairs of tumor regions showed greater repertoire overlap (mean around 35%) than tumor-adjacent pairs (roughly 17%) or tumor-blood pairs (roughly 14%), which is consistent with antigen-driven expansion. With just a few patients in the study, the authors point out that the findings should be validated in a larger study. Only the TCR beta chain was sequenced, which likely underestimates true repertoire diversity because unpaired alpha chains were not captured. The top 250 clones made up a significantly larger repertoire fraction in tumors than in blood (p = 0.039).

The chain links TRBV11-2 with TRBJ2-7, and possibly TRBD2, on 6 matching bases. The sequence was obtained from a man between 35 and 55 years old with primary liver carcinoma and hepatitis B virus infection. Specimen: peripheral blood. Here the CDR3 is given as CASSLSVEGDSYEQYF. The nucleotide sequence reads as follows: TGTGCCAGCAGCTTAAGTGTGGAGGGTGACTCCTACGAGCAGTACTTC.